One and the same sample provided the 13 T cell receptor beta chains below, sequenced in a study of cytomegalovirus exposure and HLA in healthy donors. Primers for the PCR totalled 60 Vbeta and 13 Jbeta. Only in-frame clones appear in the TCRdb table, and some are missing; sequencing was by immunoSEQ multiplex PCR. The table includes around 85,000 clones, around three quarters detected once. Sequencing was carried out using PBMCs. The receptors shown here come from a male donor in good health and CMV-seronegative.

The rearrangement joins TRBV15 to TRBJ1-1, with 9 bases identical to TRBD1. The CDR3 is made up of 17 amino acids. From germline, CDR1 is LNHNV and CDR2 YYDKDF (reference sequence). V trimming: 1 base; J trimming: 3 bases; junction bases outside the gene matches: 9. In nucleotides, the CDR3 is TGTGCCACCAGCAGAGGCTGGACAGGGGAATTGTACACTGAAGCTTTCTTT. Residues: CATSRGWTGELYTEAFF. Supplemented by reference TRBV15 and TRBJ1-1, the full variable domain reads DAMVIQNPRYQVTQFGKPVTLSCSQTLNHNVMYWYQQKSSQAPKLLFHYYDKDFNNEADTPDNFQSRRPNTSFCFLDIRSPGLGDTAMYLCATSRGWTGELYTEAFFGQGTRLTVV.

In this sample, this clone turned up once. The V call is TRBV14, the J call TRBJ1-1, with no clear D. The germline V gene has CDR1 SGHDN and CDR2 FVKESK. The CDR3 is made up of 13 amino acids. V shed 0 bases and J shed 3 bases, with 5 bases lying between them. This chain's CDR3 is CASSQDSDTEAFF. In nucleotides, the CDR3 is TGTGCCAGCAGCCAAGATTCCGACACTGAAGCTTTCTTT.

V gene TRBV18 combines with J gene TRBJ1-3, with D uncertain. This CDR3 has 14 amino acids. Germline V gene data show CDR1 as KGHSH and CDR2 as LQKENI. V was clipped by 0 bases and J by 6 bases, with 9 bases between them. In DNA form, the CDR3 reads TGTGCCAGCTCACCACCGGTAGAGATAAACACCATATATTTT. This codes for CASSPPVEINTIYF.

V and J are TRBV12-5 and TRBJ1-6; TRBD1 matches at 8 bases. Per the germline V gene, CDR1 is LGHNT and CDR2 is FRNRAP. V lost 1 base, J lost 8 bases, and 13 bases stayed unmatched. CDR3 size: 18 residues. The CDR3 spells CASGLAPTTGAWDSPLHF. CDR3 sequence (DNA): TGTGCTAGTGGTTTGGCTCCAACGACAGGGGCGTGGGATTCACCCCTCCACTTT.

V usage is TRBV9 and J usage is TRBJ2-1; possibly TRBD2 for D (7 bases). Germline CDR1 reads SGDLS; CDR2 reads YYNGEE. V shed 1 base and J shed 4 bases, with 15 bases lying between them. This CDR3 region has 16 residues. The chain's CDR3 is CASSVQGRGLYNEQFF. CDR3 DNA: TGTGCCAGCAGCGTACAGGGGCGGGGGCTGTACAATGAGCAGTTCTTC.

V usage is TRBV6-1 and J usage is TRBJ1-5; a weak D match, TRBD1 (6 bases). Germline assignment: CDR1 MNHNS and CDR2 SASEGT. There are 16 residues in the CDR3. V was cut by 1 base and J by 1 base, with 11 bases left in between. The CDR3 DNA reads TGTGCCAGCAGTGAAGTCCCGGGGACAAGCAATCAGCCCCAGCATTTT. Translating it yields CASSEVPGTSNQPQHF.

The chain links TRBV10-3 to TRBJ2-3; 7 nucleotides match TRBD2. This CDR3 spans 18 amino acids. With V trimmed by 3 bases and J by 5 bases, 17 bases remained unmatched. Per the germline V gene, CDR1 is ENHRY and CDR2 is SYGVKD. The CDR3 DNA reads TGTGCCATCAGTGATCCGCGAAGTATGGCGGGAGAAGGAGATACGCAGTATTTT. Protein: CAISDPRSMAGEGDTQYF.

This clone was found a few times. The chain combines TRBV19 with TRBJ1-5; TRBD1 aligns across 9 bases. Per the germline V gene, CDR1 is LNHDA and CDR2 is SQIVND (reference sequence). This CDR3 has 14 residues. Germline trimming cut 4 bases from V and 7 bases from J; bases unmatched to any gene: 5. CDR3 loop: CASSTTGGQQPQHF. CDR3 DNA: TGTGCCAGTAGTACAACAGGGGGCCAGCAGCCCCAGCATTTT.

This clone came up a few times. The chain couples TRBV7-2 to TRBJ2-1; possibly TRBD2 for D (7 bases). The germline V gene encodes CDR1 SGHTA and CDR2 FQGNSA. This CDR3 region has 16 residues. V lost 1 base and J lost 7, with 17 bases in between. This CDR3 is CASSLVGGAGNNEQFF. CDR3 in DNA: TGTGCCAGCAGCTTAGTGGGGGGGGCCGGTAATAATGAGCAGTTCTTC.

The CDR3 nucleotides read TGTGCCATCAGTAGGGGACAGAAAAATGAAAAACTGTTTTTT. Amino acid sequence: CAISRGQKNEKLFF. The chain recombines TRBV10-3 with TRBJ1-4, with 7 bases matching TRBD1. The CDR3 consists of 14 residues. Germline CDR1 and CDR2: ENHRY and SYGVKD. V lost 5 bases and J lost 5; bases outside the gene matches: 5.

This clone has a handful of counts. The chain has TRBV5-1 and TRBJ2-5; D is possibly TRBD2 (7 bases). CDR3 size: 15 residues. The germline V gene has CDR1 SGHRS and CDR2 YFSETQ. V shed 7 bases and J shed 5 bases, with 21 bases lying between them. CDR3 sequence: CASGLQGGGRETQYF. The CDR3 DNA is TGCGCCAGCGGCCTACAAGGGGGGGGCCGGGAGACCCAGTACTTC.

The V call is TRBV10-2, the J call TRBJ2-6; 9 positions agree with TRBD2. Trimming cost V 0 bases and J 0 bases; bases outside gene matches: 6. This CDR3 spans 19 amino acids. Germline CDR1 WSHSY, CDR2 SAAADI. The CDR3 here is CASSESLAGHNSGANVLTF. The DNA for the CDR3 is TGCGCCAGCAGTGAGTCGCTAGCGGGACACAACTCTGGGGCCAACGTCCTGACTTTC.

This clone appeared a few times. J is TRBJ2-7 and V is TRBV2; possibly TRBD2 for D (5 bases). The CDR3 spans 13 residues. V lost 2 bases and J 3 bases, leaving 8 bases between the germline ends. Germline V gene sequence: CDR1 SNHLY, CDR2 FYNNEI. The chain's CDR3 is CASSELAGYEQYF. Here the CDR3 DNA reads TGTGCCAGCAGTGAACTAGCAGGCTACGAGCAGTACTTC.